This TCR beta chain was documented in a study of lymphopenia after photon versus proton radiotherapy. Study conclusions and caveats: After the lymphocyte nadir, photon-treated repertoires showed oligoclonal expansion, especially of CD8+ Temra cells.

Note on this clone: Its antigen is not identified.

TCRdb keeps only in-frame clones here, not all; method: immunoSEQ multiplex PCR. The sample includes more than 15,000 clones, about 83% of them seen just once. The sample here was peripheral blood, taken from a patient treated with photon-based radiotherapy. This TCR was recovered from a woman in her forties or fifties with pancreatic cancer.

CDR3 nucleotide sequence: TGTGCCAGCAGTGAAGCCGGGTGGGTGGGCGAGCAGTTCTTC. It specifies CASSEAGWVGEQFF. The J gene is TRBJ2-1, the V gene TRBV25-1, with no clear D. This CDR3 contains 14 residues. Per germline, CDR1 MGHDK and CDR2 SYGVNS. Deletions cut 2 bases from V and 10 bases from J, with 15 bases between.